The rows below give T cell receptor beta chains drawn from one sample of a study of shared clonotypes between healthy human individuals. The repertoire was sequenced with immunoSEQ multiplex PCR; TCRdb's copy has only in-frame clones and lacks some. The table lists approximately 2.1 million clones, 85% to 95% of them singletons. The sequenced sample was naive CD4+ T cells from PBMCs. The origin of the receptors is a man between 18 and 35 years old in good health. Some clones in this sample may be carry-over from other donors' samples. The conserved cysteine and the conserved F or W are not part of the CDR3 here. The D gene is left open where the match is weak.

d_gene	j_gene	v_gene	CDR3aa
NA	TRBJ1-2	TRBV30	AWAPGPFYGYT
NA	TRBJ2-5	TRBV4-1	ASSQNSQETQY
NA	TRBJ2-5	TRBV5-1	ASSSIPGLLDRLQETQY
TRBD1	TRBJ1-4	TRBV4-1	ASSQTGPSGEKLF
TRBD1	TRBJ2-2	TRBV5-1	ASSSATGVNTGELF
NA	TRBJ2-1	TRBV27	ASSFYRVNEQF
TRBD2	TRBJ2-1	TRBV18	ASSPPLGTRSGYNEQF
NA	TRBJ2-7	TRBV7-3	ASSPRFGYEQY
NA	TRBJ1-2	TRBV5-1	ASSLGQYYGYT
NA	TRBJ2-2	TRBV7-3	ASSLWESPPYTGELF
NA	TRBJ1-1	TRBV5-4	ASSPTRTGSEAF
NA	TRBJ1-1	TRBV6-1	ASSGVGGYTEAF
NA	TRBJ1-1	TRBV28	ASSRTVNTEAF
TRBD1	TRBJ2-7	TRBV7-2	ASSFRGGQGFYEQY
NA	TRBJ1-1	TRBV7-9	ASSLVQGYTEAF
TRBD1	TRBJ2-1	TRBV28	ASSPSDRVTGEQF
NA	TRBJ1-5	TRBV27	ASSSSQGSNQPQH
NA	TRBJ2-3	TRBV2	ASSERGQGDTQY
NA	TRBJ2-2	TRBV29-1	SVERLRATGELF
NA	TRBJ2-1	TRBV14	ASSQSSPSYNEQF
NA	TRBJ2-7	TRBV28	ASSLRGTYEQY
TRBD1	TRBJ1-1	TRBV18	ASSTLLAGTGGVNTEAF
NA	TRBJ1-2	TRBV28	ASSTASYGYT
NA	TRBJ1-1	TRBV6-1	ASRGGQLNTEAF
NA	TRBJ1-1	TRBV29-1	SGYSSRAF
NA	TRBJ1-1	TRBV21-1	ASSKDVGANTEAF
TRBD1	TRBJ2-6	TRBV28	ASSLWGIGQGPSGANVLT
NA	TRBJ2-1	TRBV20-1	SATTYNEQF
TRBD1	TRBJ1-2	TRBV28	ASSPRTGSYGYT
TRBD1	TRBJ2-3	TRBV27	ASSLRWPGTGQSDTQY
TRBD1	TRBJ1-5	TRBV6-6	ASRDRDRANQPQH
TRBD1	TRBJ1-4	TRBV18	ASSPQGQGVLNEKLF
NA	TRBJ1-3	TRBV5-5	ASSAGTFSGNTIY
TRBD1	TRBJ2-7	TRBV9	ASSVRSRDRAVEQY
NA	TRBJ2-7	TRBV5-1	ASSLGPGAGDYEQY
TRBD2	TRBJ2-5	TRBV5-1	ASSKGLGAGRETQY
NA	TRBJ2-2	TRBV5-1	ASEDLRTPGELF
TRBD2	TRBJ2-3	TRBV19	ATGLADTDTQY
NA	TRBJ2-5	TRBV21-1	ASSSRPSGYQETQY
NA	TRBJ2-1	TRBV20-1	SATYNEQF
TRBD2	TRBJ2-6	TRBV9	ASSVANGREGSGANVLT
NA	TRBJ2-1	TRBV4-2	ASSQDQGRLEVNEQF
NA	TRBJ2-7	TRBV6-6	ASSYPQDYEQY
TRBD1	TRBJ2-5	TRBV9	ASSAEGTGQETQY
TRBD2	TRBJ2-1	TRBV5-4	ASSLGAGGPGNEQF
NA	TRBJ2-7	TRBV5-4	ASSLGPGSSYEQY
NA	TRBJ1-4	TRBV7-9	ASSLGTSTNEKLF
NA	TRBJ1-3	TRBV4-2	ASSQDGQRNTIY
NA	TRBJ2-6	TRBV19	ASTYWGLMSSGANVLT
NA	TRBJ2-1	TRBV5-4	ASSRAGGDEQF
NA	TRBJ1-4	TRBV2	ASSEGGQANEKLF
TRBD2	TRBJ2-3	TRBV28	ASSPFPGGTQY
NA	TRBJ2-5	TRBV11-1	ASSLRRLQETQY
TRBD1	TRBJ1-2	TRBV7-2	ASSPQGQGIYGYT
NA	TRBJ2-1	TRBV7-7	ASGPGGVEQF
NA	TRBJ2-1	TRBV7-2	ASSLAGRARYNEQF
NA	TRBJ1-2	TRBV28	ASSSPQGADYGYT
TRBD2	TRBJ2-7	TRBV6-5	ASSPTSGTYEQY
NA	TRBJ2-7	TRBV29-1	SVEAGQSYEQY